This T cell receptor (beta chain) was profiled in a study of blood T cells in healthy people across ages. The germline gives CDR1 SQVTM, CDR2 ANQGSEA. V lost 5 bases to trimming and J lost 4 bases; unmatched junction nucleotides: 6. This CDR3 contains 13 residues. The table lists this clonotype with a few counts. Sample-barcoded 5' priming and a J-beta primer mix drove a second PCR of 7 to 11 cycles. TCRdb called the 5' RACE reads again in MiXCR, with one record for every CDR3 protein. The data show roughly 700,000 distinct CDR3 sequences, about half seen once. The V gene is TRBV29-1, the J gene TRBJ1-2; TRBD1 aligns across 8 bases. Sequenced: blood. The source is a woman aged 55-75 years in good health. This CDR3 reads CSVKDRASYGYTF. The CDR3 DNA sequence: TGCAGCGTTAAGGACAGGGCGAGCTATGGCTACACCTTC.